This record looks at one TCR beta chain sequence and its context. The antigen is unknown. The sample comes from a study of STAT5B mutations in CD4+ large granular lymphocyte leukemia. Study-wide background: The CDR3 'QG' motif was associated with a particular HLA allele among healthy donors.

Findings and caveats of the study: Without HLA matching, higher CD4+ than CD8+ T-LGLL clonality could reflect small sample size.

The table came from immunoSEQ multiplex PCR; TCRdb's copy has only in-frame clones and leaves some out. This sample yields just over 40,000 clones, of which approximately 84% are seen a single time; approximately 0.32% belongs to the top ten. The sequenced sample consisted of CD4+ T cells from blood buffy coats. The receptor was derived from a human donor in good health.

The CDR3 coding sequence is TGTGCCAGCACTCGGGGGACCCCCTCCTACGAGCAGTACTTC. Protein: CASTRGTPSYEQYF. This chain links TRBV6-5 with TRBJ2-7, with TRBD2 as a possible D gene (6 bases). The CDR3 extends over 14 amino acids. Trimming took 7 bases from V and 0 from J, leaving 13 bases between them. Germline CDR1 reads MNHEY; CDR2 reads SVGAGI.